This T cell receptor beta chain came from a study of patients and donors after allogeneic stem cell transplantation. TCRdb ran MiXCR on the RT-PCR reads and lists one entry per CDR3 protein. The sample has 800,000 to 1,000,000 distinct CDR3 sequences; roughly 18% are singletons. This CDR3 is 16 amino acids long. J gave up 7 bases and V 1 base, and 9 bases lay outside the gene matches. The chain is built from TRBV12-3 or TRBV12-4 and TRBJ1-5; 8 nucleotides line up with TRBD1. The origin of this receptor is a human donor who was either an allogeneic HSCT recipient or a stem cell or donor lymphocyte infusion donor (not recorded which). It is not recorded whose cells these are; they may come from a transplant donor. Sample: blood, either unsorted or a sorted T cell fraction (not recorded which). CDR3 protein: CASSLGGSGGGQPQHF. CDR3 in DNA: TGTGCCAGCAGTTTAGGGGGTTCAGGGGGCGGGCAGCCCCAGCATTTT.